This TCR beta chain is from a study of OX40 agonist ivuxolimab in advanced cancers. The study in broad terms: The costimulatory receptor OX40 (CD134) was targeted by ivuxolimab, a fully human IgG2 agonistic monoclonal antibody. Intravenous ivuxolimab was administered to patients every 2 weeks at six dose levels: 0.01, 0.1, 0.3, 1.5, 3 and 10 mg/kg. Among the approximately 50 dose-escalation patients, about 19 had hepatocellular carcinoma, roughly 15 melanoma, 9 renal cell carcinoma and 9 head and neck cancer. In the dose-escalation cohort, 82.7% of patients were male, and the mean age was approximately 60 years, with a range of roughly 20 to 80. Prior anti-PD-1, anti-PD-L1 or anti-CTLA-4 therapy was permitted, and about two fifths of dose-escalation patients had received checkpoint inhibitors. Three dose-escalation patients achieved partial responses, one with hepatocellular carcinoma and two with cutaneous melanoma. Peripheral TCRbeta sequencing aimed to test whether ivuxolimab altered TCR sequence diversity and caused clonal T-cell expansion. The paper reports the monotherapy dose-escalation portion (N of about 50 patients) of the phase I ivuxolimab trial. What the work shows at the level of the full study, not this receptor alone: At doses of 0.1 to 3.0 mg/kg, clonal expansion of both CD4+ and CD8+ blood T cells was observed from baseline to week 6. The antigen specificity of the peripheral T cells that underwent clonal expansion was not determined. Low levels of normalized T-cell clonal expansion were also seen in some patients who did not respond. After ivuxolimab, more expanded clones were found on average in CD8+ T cells than in CD4+ T cells. In partial responders in the 0.1-3.0 mg/kg groups, normalized peripheral clonal expansion was found to be among the lowest, especially among CD8+ T cells.

For sequencing of the TCRbeta CDR3 region, genomic DNA was extracted from the sorted cells. The immunoSEQ Assay was used for sequencing of TCRbeta CDR3 regions. TCRdb carries this immuneACCESS record with in-frame sequences only. Its versions omit some clonotypes, under half of them owing to an unresolved V gene in the studies checked, with the rest unexplained. The sample table lists tens of thousands of clones, approximately 90% of them with a count of one. Of the sample, 6.5% to 9% is held by the ten largest clones. Patients with autoimmune disease history or receiving systemic immunosuppression were excluded from the trial. Peripheral blood for TCR sequencing was collected from all dose cohorts at baseline, on cycle 4 day 1, and on cycle 7 day 1. The samples were taken from a phase I, first-in-human, multicenter, open-label dose-escalation trial of ivuxolimab. Adults with locally advanced or metastatic head and neck squamous cell, hepatocellular, melanoma or renal cell carcinoma were enrolled in the trial. Before TCR sequencing, CD4+ T cells and CD8+ T cells were sorted from peripheral blood as separate populations.

This clone has a single count. Its antigen target is currently unknown. Base qualities are not at hand, and no much larger clone is one base apart. This TCR came from an adult with an advanced solid tumor such as melanoma, head and neck, liver or kidney cancer. The sample consisted of CD4+ or CD8+ T cells sorted from blood, taken in a trial of the OX40 agonist ivuxolimab.

The DNA is TGTGCCAGCATCGAAGGGAGACAGGGGTACGAGCAGTACTTC. It specifies CASIEGRQGYEQYF. The sequence links TRBV28 to TRBJ2-7, with 8 bases matching TRBD1. From the cysteine up to the phenylalanine, the CDR3 has a length of 14 residues. Here the CDR3 DNA is all that survives: 42 bases in frame from base 1. Sequences MDHEN (CDR1) and SYDVKM (CDR2) are obtained from the germline V gene. Trimming leaves V shorter by 7 bases and J shorter by 4 bases, with the junction holding 9 bases beyond the gene matches.